This entry lists 31 T cell receptor beta chains sequenced from one sample in a study of cytomegalovirus exposure and HLA in healthy donors (dated by TCRdb to the late 2010s). Libraries were built with the immunoSEQ multiplex PCR assay. The multiplex PCR relied on a mix of 60 forward primers for TCR Vbeta segments and 13 reverse primers for TCR Jbeta segments. This is the immuneACCESS table as TCRdb keeps it, with only in-frame sequences that have V and J called. A part of the clones is gone; compared with another copy, unresolved V genes explain less than half, and the rest is unexplained. The table for this sample lists more than 100,000 clones. The ten largest clones add up to 3.6% of the sample. Sequenced input: PBMCs. These receptors originate from a man aged 18 to 30 in good health and CMV-seronegative.

This chain links TRBV9 with TRBJ2-2; 13 bases are shared with TRBD2. The ends lost 5 bases at V and 2 bases at J; junction bases unmatched: 0. Germline CDR1 reads SGDLS; CDR2 reads YYNGEE. This CDR3 has 15 residues. CDR3 DNA: TGTGCCAGCAGGGGACTAGCGGGAAACACCGGGGAGCTGTTTTTT. It specifies CASRGLAGNTGELFF.

V and J are TRBV7-9 and TRBJ1-1; D remains ambiguous. CDR3 length: 12 residues. With 4 bases removed from V and 8 bases from J, the gap between germline ends came to 11 bases. CDR1 and CDR2 from the germline V gene are SEHNR and FQNEAQ (reference sequence). In nucleotides, the CDR3 is TGTGCCAGCAGCTCCCGACTCCTGGAAGCTTTCTTT. This codes for CASSSRLLEAFF.

The CDR3 sequence is CASSAEGEANYEQYF. In DNA, the CDR3 is TGTGCCAGCAGCGCCGAAGGGGAGGCGAACTACGAGCAGTACTTC. The genes are TRBV9 and TRBJ2-7, with D possibly matching TRBD2 (6 bases). This CDR3 spans 15 amino acids. Germline V gene data show CDR1 as SGDLS and CDR2 as YYNGEE. Trimming removed 3 bases at V and 3 bases at J, with 16 bases between.

The chain joins TRBV15 to TRBJ2-3; the match to TRBD2 covers 8 bases. V lost 0 bases and J lost 2; bases outside the gene matches: 10. This CDR3 has 18 amino acids. Germline V gives CDR1 LNHNV, CDR2 YYDKDF (reference sequence). CDR3 DNA sequence: TGTGCCACCAGCAGAGATCTAACTAGCGGCACGTCCACAGATACGCAGTATTTT. Protein sequence: CATSRDLTSGTSTDTQYF.

The chain couples TRBV4-2 to TRBJ1-3; a possible D gene is TRBD1 (5 bases). The CDR3 is made up of 17 amino acids. CDR1 and CDR2 from the germline V gene are LGHNA and YNFKEQ. The ends were cut back, 4 bases at V and 0 bases at J, with 16 bases in the middle. CDR3: CASSRELRDFSGNTIYF. Here the CDR3 DNA reads TGTGCCAGCAGCCGAGAACTCAGGGACTTCTCTGGAAACACCATATATTTT.

The chain is built from TRBV27 and TRBJ1-1; D ambiguous. The germline V and J ends were trimmed by 4 bases and 7 bases, with 13 bases remaining between them. Germline CDR1 is MNHEY and CDR2 is SMNVEV (reference sequence). This CDR3 has 13 amino acids. CDR3 sequence (DNA): TGTGCCAGCAGTTCCCACGACACCAATGAAGCTTTCTTT. This sequence encodes CASSSHDTNEAFF.

The J gene is TRBJ2-7, the V gene TRBV5-1; 7 bases map to TRBD2. CDR1 SGHRS and CDR2 YFSETQ come from the germline V gene. Trimming removed 2 bases from V and 3 bases from J; junction bases left unmatched: 2. The CDR3 extends over 13 amino acids. Here the CDR3 DNA reads TGCGCCAGCAGCTTAGCGGGAATCTACGAGCAGTACTTC. It specifies CASSLAGIYEQYF.

The chain carries TRBV5-1 and TRBJ2-7; D uncertain. Between the trimmed V and J ends, which lost 3 bases and 1 base, there was a span of 11 bases. The CDR3 extends over 14 amino acids. Germline V gene sequence: CDR1 SGHRS, CDR2 YFSETQ. CDR3 region: CASSYLTGSYEQYF. The CDR3 nucleotides are TGCGCCAGCAGCTATCTAACTGGTTCCTACGAGCAGTACTTC.

This chain connects TRBV13 to TRBJ1-2; 10 bases fit TRBD1. CDR3 length equals 15 residues. Per germline, CDR1 PRHDT and CDR2 FYEKMQ (reference sequence). Trimming removed 7 bases from V and 4 bases from J; junction bases left unmatched: 9. The CDR3 region has the DNA TGTGCCAGCAACATACGACAGGGGGCTGGCTATGGCTACACCTTC. This translates into CASNIRQGAGYGYTF.

This chain joins TRBV29-1 and TRBJ2-7; TRBD2 agrees at 10 bases. The ends lost 1 base at V and 3 bases at J; junction bases unmatched: 3. This CDR3 spans 14 amino acids. CDR1 is SQVTM and CDR2 is ANQGSEA in the germline V gene. The DNA for the CDR3 is TGCAGCGTTGAAGGGCGGACTAGCGGCTACGAGCAGTACTTC. This codes for CSVEGRTSGYEQYF.

This chain uses TRBV27 with TRBJ2-7; D gene ambiguous. The CDR3 covers 13 residues. Germline loops: CDR1 MNHEY, CDR2 SMNVEV (reference sequence). V shed 8 bases and J shed 3 bases, with 14 bases lying between them. Here the CDR3 DNA reads TGTGCCAGCGGCTACCGGAGAAACTACGAGCAGTACTTC. It codes for CASGYRRNYEQYF.

Details on this clone: One end of the junction does not line up with germline, which may come from a read error. The chain is built from TRBV5-6 and TRBJ1-1, with D perhaps matching TRBD1 (5 bases). Germline CDR1 and CDR2: SGHDT and YYEEEE. The CDR3 length is 14 residues. Here the CDR3 DNA reads TGTGCCAGCGGCTTGGGGCGGGTGAACACTGAAGCTTTCTTT. Translated, it gives CASGLGRVNTEAFF.

The J gene is TRBJ2-5, the V gene TRBV5-1; a possible D gene is TRBD2 (6 bases). There are 14 residues in the CDR3. Trimming left V 4 bases short and J 0 bases short, with 10 bases between. CDR1 is SGHRS, CDR2 YFSETQ, per germline. CDR3 residues: CASSPGLYQETQYF. CDR3 coding DNA: TGCGCCAGCAGCCCGGGACTCTACCAAGAGACCCAGTACTTC.

The chain links TRBV6-6 to TRBJ2-7, with 10 bases lining up with TRBD1. The germline gives CDR1 MNHNY, CDR2 SVGAGI (reference sequence). The CDR3 covers 15 residues. J was trimmed by 4 bases and V by 4 bases; bases with no gene match: 7. The CDR3 reads CASSFGGTGAYEQYF. DNA of the CDR3: TGTGCCAGCAGTTTTGGGGGGACAGGGGCTTACGAGCAGTACTTC.

J is TRBJ2-1 and V is TRBV9; 7 nucleotides align to TRBD2. Germline V gene lookup returns CDR1 SGDLS and CDR2 YYNGEE. With 7 bases clipped from V and 3 bases from J, the junction kept 4 bases outside the gene matches. This CDR3 comprises 13 residues. CDR3: CASGGRDYNEQFF. CDR3 in DNA: TGTGCCAGCGGCGGGAGAGACTACAATGAGCAGTTCTTC.

The chain employs TRBV11-1 and TRBJ1-6, with TRBD1 identical over 9 bases. CDR3 length: 14 residues. Trimming removed 5 bases from V and 10 bases from J; junction bases left unmatched: 6. CDR1 and CDR2 from the germline V gene are SGHAT and FQDESV (reference sequence). CDR3 residues: CASSLSTGGSPLHF. The CDR3 nucleotides are TGTGCCAGCAGCCTCTCCACAGGGGGCTCACCCCTCCACTTT.

The chain carries TRBV5-1 and TRBJ1-2; D unresolved. The CDR3 contains 11 residues. The V gene lost 2 bases and the J gene lost 6 bases, with 5 bases spanning the gap. Germline V gene sequence: CDR1 SGHRS, CDR2 YFSETQ. The CDR3 coding sequence is TGCGCCAGCAGCTTCGGAGATGGCTACACCTTC. Its translation: CASSFGDGYTF.

This chain connects TRBV7-9 to TRBJ1-1; D remains unclear. Germline values: CDR1 SEHNR, CDR2 FQNEAQ (reference sequence). Trimming shortened V by 5 bases and J by 8 bases, and 15 bases separated the two germline ends. This CDR3 is built from 13 residues. DNA for the CDR3: TGTGCCAGCAGCCCCGGTCTCGGGGAGGAAGCTTTCTTT. As protein: CASSPGLGEEAFF. The full variable domain, its missing parts supplied by reference TRBV7-9 and TRBJ1-1, is DTGVSQNPRHKITKRGQNVTFRCDPISEHNRLYWYRQTLGQGPEFLTYFQNEAQLEKSRLLSDRFSAERPKGSFSTLEIQRTEQGDSAMYLCASSPGLGEEAFFGQGTRLTVV.

V gene TRBV5-1 combines with J gene TRBJ2-5; TRBD2 aligns across 13 bases. The V gene end was trimmed by 4 bases and the J gene end by 5 bases; junction bases not matched to a gene: 8. The CDR3 contains 16 residues. Germline CDR1 is SGHRS and CDR2 is YFSETQ. CDR3 bases: TGCGCCAGCAGCCCCAGGGGACTAGCGGGATATGAGACCCAGTACTTC. It is translated as CASSPRGLAGYETQYF.

The rearrangement links TRBV6-1 to TRBJ2-3; TRBD2 matches at 9 bases. This CDR3 is built from 16 residues. Trimming took 3 bases from V and 4 from J; bases not matched to a gene: 8. Germline-derived CDR1 and CDR2 are MNHNS and SASEGT. CDR3 nucleotides: TGTGCCAGCAGTGATTCAGCGGGAGGTGGTCCAGATACGCAGTATTTT. This codes for CASSDSAGGGPDTQYF.

As regards this clone: Germline and junction disagree at one end, which may indicate a read error. The chain joins TRBV6-1 to TRBJ2-3, with 10 bases matching TRBD2. CDR1 and CDR2 from the germline V gene are MNHNS and SASEGT. The CDR3 has 13 residues. The CDR3 here is CASRIAGGTSVTF. CDR3 DNA: TGTGCCAGCAGGATAGCCGGTGGGACTAGCGTTACTTTT.

This sequence joins TRBV28 and TRBJ2-2; 7 positions match TRBD1. V was pared by 10 bases and J by 8 bases, with 16 bases of the junction left unmatched. The germline gives CDR1 MDHEN, CDR2 SYDVKM. The CDR3 contains 15 residues. The CDR3 loop reads CATLQDRADMGELFF. The CDR3, as DNA: TGTGCCACCCTCCAAGACAGGGCCGATATGGGGGAGCTGTTTTTT.

Remarks on this clone: The sample contains more than one DNA sequence encoding this CDR3. CDR3 in DNA: TGTGCCAGCAGCCCACAGGGATATACTGAAGCTTTCTTT. This gives the protein CASSPQGYTEAFF. The J gene is TRBJ1-1, the V gene TRBV7-3, with D possibly TRBD1 on 6 matching bases. V shed 5 bases and J shed 5 bases, with 12 bases lying between them. Germline CDR1 and CDR2: SGHTA and FQGTGA. The CDR3 is 13 amino acids.

This sequence joins TRBV28 and TRBJ2-6, with D possibly TRBD2 on 6 matching bases. The V end lost 8 bases, the J end lost 4 bases, and 21 bases lay between the germline ends. The CDR3 is made up of 17 amino acids. CDR1 and CDR2 from the germline V gene are MDHEN and SYDVKM. The CDR3 sequence: CASLSRRGVKGANVLTF. Written as DNA, the CDR3 is TGTGCCAGCCTATCAAGGCGGGGAGTGAAAGGGGCCAACGTCCTGACTTTC.

V usage is TRBV4-1 and J usage is TRBJ2-5; TRBD2 matches 7 bases. The end of the DNA fits TRBJ2-7 better, so the J call may be wrong. The germline V gene encodes CDR1 MGHRA and CDR2 YSYEKL. This CDR3 spans 15 amino acids. In DNA, the CDR3 is TGCGCCAGCAGCCCTTCCAGCGGGGCACACTACGAGCAGTACTTC. Its translation: CASSPSSGAHYEQYF.

The chain joins TRBV6-6 to TRBJ1-1, with D tentatively TRBD1 (6 bases). CDR3 length equals 13 residues. The ends were cut back, 6 bases at V and 3 bases at J, with 11 bases in the middle. Germline V gives CDR1 MNHNY, CDR2 SVGAGI (reference sequence). The CDR3 sequence: CASRGAGDTEAFF. The CDR3 DNA sequence: TGTGCCAGCAGGGGGGCAGGGGACACTGAAGCTTTCTTT.

The V call is TRBV5-1, the J call TRBJ1-2; perhaps TRBD1 as D (5 bases). Germline V gene data show CDR1 as SGHRS and CDR2 as YFSETQ. CDR3 length equals 13 residues. V lost 4 bases, J lost 5 bases, and 12 bases lay in between. The chain's CDR3 is CASSAEGIYGYTF. CDR3 sequence (DNA): TGCGCCAGCAGCGCGGAGGGGATATATGGCTACACCTTC.

The genes are TRBV30 and TRBJ1-2; possible D gene TRBD1, 6 bases. Germline V gives CDR1 GTSNPN, CDR2 SVGIG (reference sequence). Trimming left V 2 bases short and J 6 bases short, with 25 bases between. The CDR3 has 17 residues. The CDR3 protein is CAWSRWDKTRRGDGYTF. DNA for the CDR3: TGTGCCTGGAGTAGATGGGACAAGACTCGCCGGGGGGATGGCTACACCTTC.

The chain carries TRBV5-6 and TRBJ1-3; no clear D gene. V was cut by 1 base and J by 3 bases, with 14 bases left in between. The CDR3 totals 16 residues. From germline, CDR1 is SGHDT and CDR2 YYEEEE. CDR3 in DNA: TGTGCCAGCAGCTTGAAGGCGAGGTTAATTGGAAACACCATATATTTT. Its protein product is CASSLKARLIGNTIYF.

This chain joins TRBV6-5 and TRBJ1-2; D is perhaps TRBD1 (6 bases). The ends were cut back, 6 bases at V and 8 bases at J, with 10 bases in the middle. Looked up from germline, CDR1 is MNHEY and CDR2 is SVGAGI. The CDR3 is 11 residues long. CDR3 sequence reads: CASRRDRGYTF. The DNA for the CDR3 is TGTGCCAGCAGACGCGACAGGGGCTACACCTTC.

The chain is built from TRBV6-1 and TRBJ2-4, with 16 bases that match TRBD2. Looked up from germline, CDR1 is MNHNS and CDR2 is SASEGT. The CDR3 length is 16 residues. Trimming took 4 bases from V and 9 from J; bases not matched to a gene: 6. The CDR3 protein is CASSGGLAGGRGIQYF. In DNA, the CDR3 is TGTGCCAGCAGTGGGGGACTAGCGGGGGGGAGAGGCATTCAGTACTTC.